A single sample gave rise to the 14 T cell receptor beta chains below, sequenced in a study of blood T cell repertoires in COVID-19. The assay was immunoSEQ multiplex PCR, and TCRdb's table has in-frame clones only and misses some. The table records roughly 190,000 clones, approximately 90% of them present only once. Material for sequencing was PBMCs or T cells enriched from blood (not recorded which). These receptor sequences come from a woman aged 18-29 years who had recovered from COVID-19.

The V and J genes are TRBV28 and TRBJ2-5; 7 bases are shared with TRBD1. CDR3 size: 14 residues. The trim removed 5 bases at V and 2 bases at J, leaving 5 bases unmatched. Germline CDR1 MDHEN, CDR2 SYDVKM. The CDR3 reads CASSPGTVQETQYF. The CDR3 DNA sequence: TGTGCCAGCAGTCCCGGGACAGTACAAGAGACCCAGTACTTC. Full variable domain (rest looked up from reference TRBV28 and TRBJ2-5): DVKVTQSSRYLVKRTGEKVFLECVQDMDHENMFWYRQDPGLGLRLIYFSYDVKMKEKGDIPEGYSVSREKKERFSLILESASTNQTSMYLCASSPGTVQETQYFGPGTRLLVL.

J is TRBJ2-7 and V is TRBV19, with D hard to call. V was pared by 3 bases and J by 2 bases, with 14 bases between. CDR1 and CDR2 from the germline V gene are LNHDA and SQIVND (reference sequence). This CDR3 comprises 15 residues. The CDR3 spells CASSIESAATYEQYF. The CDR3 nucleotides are TGTGCCAGTAGTATTGAATCGGCGGCTACCTACGAGCAGTACTTC. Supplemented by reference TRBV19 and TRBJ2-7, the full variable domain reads DGGITQSPKYLFRKEGQNVTLSCEQNLNHDAMYWYRQDPGQGLRLIYYSQIVNDFQKGDIAEGYSVSREKKESFPLTVTSAQKNPTAFYLCASSIESAATYEQYFGPGTRLTVT.

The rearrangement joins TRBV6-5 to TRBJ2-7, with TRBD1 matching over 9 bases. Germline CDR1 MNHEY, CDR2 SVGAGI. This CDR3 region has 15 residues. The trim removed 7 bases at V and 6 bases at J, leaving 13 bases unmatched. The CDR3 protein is CASTNTGGSGSEQYF. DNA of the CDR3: TGTGCCAGCACCAACACAGGGGGCAGTGGCAGCGAGCAGTACTTC.

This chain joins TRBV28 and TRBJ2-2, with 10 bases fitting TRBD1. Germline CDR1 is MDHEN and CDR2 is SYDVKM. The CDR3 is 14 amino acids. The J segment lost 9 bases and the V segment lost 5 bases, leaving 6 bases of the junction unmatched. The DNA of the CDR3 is TGTGCCAGCAGTCTGACAGGGGGCTCGAGGGAGCTGTTTTTT. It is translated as CASSLTGGSRELFF.

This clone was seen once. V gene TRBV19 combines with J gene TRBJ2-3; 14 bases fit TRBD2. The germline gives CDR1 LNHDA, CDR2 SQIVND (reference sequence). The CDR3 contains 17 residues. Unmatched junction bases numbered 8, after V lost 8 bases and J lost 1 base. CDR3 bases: TGTGCCAGTTCTAGGACTAGCGGGAGGCGAGGCACAGATACGCAGTATTTT. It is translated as CASSRTSGRRGTDTQYF.

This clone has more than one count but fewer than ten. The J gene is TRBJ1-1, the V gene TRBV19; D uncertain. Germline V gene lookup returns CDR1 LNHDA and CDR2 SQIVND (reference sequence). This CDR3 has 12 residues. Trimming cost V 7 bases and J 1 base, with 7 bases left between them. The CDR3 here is CASTERNTEAFF. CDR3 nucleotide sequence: TGTGCCAGTACCGAGAGGAACACTGAAGCTTTCTTT.

The CDR3 bases are TGTGCCAGTAGGACGAGTAGCGGGAGCGGTGAGCAGTACTTC. It encodes CASRTSSGSGEQYF. V usage is TRBV28 and J usage is TRBJ2-7; 9 positions match TRBD2. This CDR3 region has 14 residues. The germline V gene has CDR1 MDHEN and CDR2 SYDVKM. Trimming at V came to 9 bases and at J to 7 bases, leaving 13 bases not matched to a gene.

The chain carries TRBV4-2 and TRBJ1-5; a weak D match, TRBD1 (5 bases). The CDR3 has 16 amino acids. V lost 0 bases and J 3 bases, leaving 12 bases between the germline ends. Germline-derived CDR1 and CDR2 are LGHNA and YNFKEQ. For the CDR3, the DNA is TGTGCCAGCAGCCAAGAGTTGTCGGACACCAATCAGCCCCAGCATTTT. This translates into CASSQELSDTNQPQHF.

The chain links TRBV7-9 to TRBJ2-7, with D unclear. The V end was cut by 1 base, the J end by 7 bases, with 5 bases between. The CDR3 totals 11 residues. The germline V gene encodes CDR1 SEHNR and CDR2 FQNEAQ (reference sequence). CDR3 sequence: CASSLDSEQYF. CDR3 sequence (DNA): TGTGCCAGCAGCTTAGATTCAGAGCAGTACTTC.

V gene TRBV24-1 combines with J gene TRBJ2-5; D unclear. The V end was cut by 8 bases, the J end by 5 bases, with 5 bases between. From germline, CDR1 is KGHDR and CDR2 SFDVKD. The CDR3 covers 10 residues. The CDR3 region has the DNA TGTGCCACCACCAGGGAGACCCAGTACTTC. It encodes CATTRETQYF.

The CDR3 DNA reads as TGTGCCAGCAGGACGGGACTAGGGCAAGAGACCCAGTACTTC. Translated: CASRTGLGQETQYF. The chain has TRBV2 and TRBJ2-5; TRBD2 agrees at 8 bases. This CDR3 region has 14 residues. In germline, CDR1 is SNHLY, CDR2 FYNNEI. Losses at the gene ends were 6 bases for V and 2 bases for J; bases not matched to a gene: 5.

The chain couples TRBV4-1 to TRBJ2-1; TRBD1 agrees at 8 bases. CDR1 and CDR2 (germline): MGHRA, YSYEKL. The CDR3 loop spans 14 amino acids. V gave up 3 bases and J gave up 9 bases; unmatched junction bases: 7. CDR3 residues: CASSQAHRGTEQFF. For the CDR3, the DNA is TGCGCCAGCAGCCAGGCCCACAGGGGGACTGAGCAGTTCTTC.

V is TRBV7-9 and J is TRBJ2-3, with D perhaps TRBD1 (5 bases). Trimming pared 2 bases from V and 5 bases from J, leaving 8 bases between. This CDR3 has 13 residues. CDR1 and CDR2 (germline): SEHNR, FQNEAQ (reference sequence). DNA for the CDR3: TGTGCCAGCAGCTTAAGGCAGGGAGATACGCAGTATTTT. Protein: CASSLRQGDTQYF.

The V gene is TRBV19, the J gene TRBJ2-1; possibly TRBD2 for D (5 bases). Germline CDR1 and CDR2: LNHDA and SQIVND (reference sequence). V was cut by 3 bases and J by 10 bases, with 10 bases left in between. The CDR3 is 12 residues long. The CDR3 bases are TGTGCCAGTAGTATCCGATCGGGAGAGCAGTTCTTC. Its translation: CASSIRSGEQFF.